Listed here are 27 T cell receptor beta chains from one sample, sequenced in a study of blood T cell repertoires in COVID-19. Produced via immunoSEQ multiplex PCR; TCRdb's table is partial and in-frame only. Seen here are over 85,000 clones, about 85% observed once, and the top ten hold 4% to 5.5%. Sequenced: peripheral blood. These receptors all stem from a man aged 70-80 years with acute or convalescent COVID-19.

This chain links TRBV3-1 (or the pseudogene TRBV3-2) with TRBJ1-3, with TRBD1 as a possible D gene (5 bases). The CDR3 is 16 amino acids. The ends were cut back, 4 bases at V and 2 bases at J, with 15 bases in the middle. The germline V gene encodes CDR1 LGHDT and CDR2 YNNKEL (reference sequence). The CDR3 is CASSPTLGGAGNTIYF. The CDR3 DNA is TGTGCCAGCAGCCCCACTCTCGGGGGGGCTGGAAACACCATATATTTT.

The genes are TRBV3-1 (or the pseudogene TRBV3-2) and TRBJ1-3; D call uncertain. Germline CDR1 LGHDT, CDR2 YNNKEL (reference sequence). The CDR3 runs 13 residues. Trimming removed 6 bases from V and 3 bases from J, with 9 bases in between. This CDR3 is CASRATVGNTIYF. DNA of the CDR3: TGTGCCAGCAGAGCGACGGTTGGAAACACCATATATTTT.

This chain joins TRBV3-1 (or the pseudogene TRBV3-2) and TRBJ1-5; perhaps TRBD1 as D (5 bases). The CDR3 loop spans 13 amino acids. Germline CDR1 reads LGHDT; CDR2 reads YNNKEL (reference sequence). V was trimmed by 6 bases and J by 5 bases, leaving 11 bases between them. The CDR3 DNA reads TGTGCCAGCAGGCAGGGTTTGGATCAGCCCCAGCATTTT. It codes for CASRQGLDQPQHF.

This clone was counted once. The genes are TRBV19 and TRBJ2-1; D is uncertain. Germline V lookup: CDR1 LNHDA, CDR2 SQIVND (reference sequence). The CDR3 runs 14 residues. The ends were cut back, 2 bases at V and 8 bases at J, with 13 bases in the middle. The CDR3 nucleotides are TGTGCCAGTAGTATAAGACTGCCCCCCGATGAGCAGTTCTTC. Amino acid sequence: CASSIRLPPDEQFF.

The chain links TRBV3-1 (or the pseudogene TRBV3-2) to TRBJ1-1; D gene unclear. This CDR3 has 13 residues. The germline V gene has CDR1 LGHDT and CDR2 YNNKEL (reference sequence). V gave up 0 bases and J gave up 4 bases, with 6 bases separating them. CDR3 bases: TGTGCCAGCAGCCAAGATAGTCTCACTGAAGCTTTCTTT. Encoded protein: CASSQDSLTEAFF.

The genes are TRBV3-1 (or the pseudogene TRBV3-2) and TRBJ1-5; D gene ambiguous. V was pared by 4 bases and J by 5 bases, with 9 bases between. There are 13 residues in the CDR3. Germline CDR1 reads LGHDT; CDR2 reads YNNKEL (reference sequence). Here the CDR3 DNA reads TGTGCCAGCAGCCTCGAGAACCATCAGCCCCAGCATTTT. Encoded protein: CASSLENHQPQHF.

The chain links TRBV6-5 to TRBJ1-2; possible D gene TRBD1, 6 bases. This CDR3 is 15 amino acids long. Germline assignment: CDR1 MNHEY and CDR2 SVGAGI. The V and J ends lost 2 bases and 4 bases respectively, with 14 bases between them. The CDR3 here is CASSYAAADSYGYTF. CDR3 DNA sequence: TGTGCCAGCAGTTACGCGGCGGCGGACAGCTATGGCTACACCTTC.

The chain carries TRBV18 and TRBJ1-5, with 7 bases matching TRBD1. The CDR3 sequence is 14 residues long. V lost 4 bases, J lost 9 bases, and 9 bases stayed unmatched. Germline V CDR1 and CDR2: KGHSH, LQKENI. The chain's CDR3 is CASSQGAQSWPQHF. CDR3 DNA sequence: TGTGCCAGCTCACAGGGGGCCCAAAGTTGGCCCCAGCATTTT.

The chain couples TRBV6-1 to TRBJ2-5, with 14 nucleotides matching TRBD2. Germline assignment: CDR1 MNHNS and CDR2 SASEGT. The CDR3 extends over 15 amino acids. J gave up 9 bases and V 0 bases, and 3 bases lay outside the gene matches. The CDR3 spells CASSEAGLAGVSQYF. CDR3 nucleotide sequence: TGTGCCAGCAGTGAAGCGGGACTAGCGGGGGTGTCCCAGTACTTC.

J is TRBJ2-1 and V is TRBV5-1; 9 bases align to TRBD2. This CDR3 comprises 16 residues. CDR1 is SGHRS and CDR2 is YFSETQ in the germline V gene. V was pared by 0 bases and J by 9 bases, with 10 bases of the junction left unmatched. CDR3 residues: CASSLGLAGSSGEQFF. The CDR3 DNA is TGCGCCAGCAGCTTGGGTCTAGCGGGGTCTTCGGGTGAGCAGTTCTTC.

This clone has a handful of counts. The DNA of the CDR3 is TGCGCCAGCAGCTGGGGGGGTACTGAAAAACTGTTTTTT. Its translation: CASSWGGTEKLFF. The chain couples TRBV5-1 to TRBJ1-4, with a possible D match to TRBD1 (5 bases). Germline V gene sequence: CDR1 SGHRS, CDR2 YFSETQ. The CDR3 extends over 13 amino acids. With 3 bases removed from V and 7 bases from J, the gap between germline ends came to 10 bases. The full variable domain, in which reference TRBV5-1 and TRBJ1-4 provide the parts outside the CDR3, is KAGVTQTPRYLIKTRGQQVTLSCSPISGHRSVSWYQQTPGQGLQFLFEYFSETQRNKGNFPGRFSGRQFSNSRSEMNVSTLELGDSALYLCASSWGGTEKLFFGSGTQLSVL.

The rearrangement joins TRBV4-1 to TRBJ1-3, with TRBD1 matching 8 bases. The CDR3 totals 17 residues. Germline V lookup: CDR1 MGHRA, CDR2 YSYEKL. V lost 4 bases, J lost 8 bases, and 16 bases stayed unmatched. The CDR3 sequence: CASSLELRTGTMDTIYF. The CDR3 DNA reads TGCGCCAGCAGCCTCGAGCTCCGGACAGGGACAATGGACACCATATATTTT.

The rearrangement joins TRBV27 to TRBJ1-2; possible D gene TRBD1, 5 bases. Germline CDR1 reads MNHEY; CDR2 reads SMNVEV (reference sequence). This CDR3 is built from 11 residues. Trimming took 5 bases from V and 6 from J, leaving 7 bases between them. This CDR3 is CASSQGHGYTF. The CDR3 coding sequence is TGTGCCAGCAGTCAGGGTCATGGCTACACCTTC.

The chain has TRBV5-4 and TRBJ1-4; 7 nucleotides match TRBD1. V shed 3 bases and J 7 bases; nucleotides not matched to a gene: 6. CDR1 is SGHNT and CDR2 is YYREEE in the germline V gene (reference sequence). CDR3 size: 14 residues. CDR3 in amino acids: CASSSRGLSEKLFF. The DNA for the CDR3 is TGTGCCAGCAGCTCAAGGGGGCTGAGTGAAAAACTGTTTTTT.

CDR3 nucleotides: TGTGCCAGCAGTGGAGACAGACCTAGCAATCAGCCCCAGCATTTT. Its protein is CASSGDRPSNQPQHF. This chain joins TRBV2 and TRBJ1-5; D is possibly TRBD1 (5 bases). Between the trimmed V and J ends, which lost 4 bases and 0 bases, there was a span of 10 bases. Per germline, CDR1 SNHLY and CDR2 FYNNEI. This CDR3 spans 15 amino acids. The variable domain in full, with the rest retrieved from reference TRBV2 and TRBJ1-5, is EPEVTQTPSHQVTQMGQEVILRCVPISNHLYFYWYRQILGQKVEFLVSFYNNEISEKSEIFDDQFSVERPDGSNFTLKIRSTKLEDSAMYFCASSGDRPSNQPQHFGDGTRLSIL.

J is TRBJ2-2 and V is TRBV5-4; 7 bases are shared with TRBD1. V shed 1 base and J 4 bases; nucleotides not matched to a gene: 4. Germline CDR1 reads SGHNT; CDR2 reads YYREEE (reference sequence). This CDR3 contains 15 residues. CDR3 residues: CASSLRQGSTGELFF. CDR3 nucleotide sequence: TGTGCCAGCAGCTTGCGACAGGGCTCCACCGGGGAGCTGTTTTTT.

The DNA of the CDR3 is TGTGCCAGCAGTCCAACCTGGGACAGCAATAGCAATCAGCCCCAGCATTTT. It codes for CASSPTWDSNSNQPQHF. This chain uses TRBV6-6 with TRBJ1-5; TRBD1 aligns across 7 bases. V was pared by 5 bases and J by 0 bases, with 10 bases of the junction left unmatched. The CDR3 length is 17 residues. The germline V gene encodes CDR1 MNHNY and CDR2 SVGAGI (reference sequence).

The chain uses TRBV5-1 and TRBJ2-3; no definite D call. The CDR3 length is 14 residues. Trimming left V 1 base short and J 1 base short, with 7 bases between. Germline CDR1 is SGHRS and CDR2 is YFSETQ. The CDR3 DNA is TGCGCCAGCAGCTTGTTACCGGGCACAGATACGCAGTATTTT. Protein product: CASSLLPGTDTQYF. Filled out from reference TRBV5-1 and TRBJ2-3, the complete variable domain reads KAGVTQTPRYLIKTRGQQVTLSCSPISGHRSVSWYQQTPGQGLQFLFEYFSETQRNKGNFPGRFSGRQFSNSRSEMNVSTLELGDSALYLCASSLLPGTDTQYFGPGTRLTVL.

This clone was counted once. The rearrangement joins TRBV5-1 to TRBJ1-5, with a possible D match to TRBD1 (6 bases). This CDR3 contains 15 residues. Germline V gene sequence: CDR1 SGHRS, CDR2 YFSETQ. V was clipped by 0 bases and J by 4 bases, with 11 bases between them. The CDR3 region has the DNA TGCGCCAGCAGCTTGGAAGGGGGAAGGAATCAGCCCCAGCATTTT. It yields the protein CASSLEGGRNQPQHF.

The rearrangement joins TRBV6-5 to TRBJ1-4; 8 bases are shared with TRBD1. Trimming at V came to 0 bases and at J to 4 bases, leaving 1 base not matched to a gene. Germline V gene data show CDR1 as MNHEY and CDR2 as SVGAGI. There are 15 residues in the CDR3. The CDR3 DNA follows: TGTGCCAGCAGTTACTCGGGACAGGTTAATGAAAAACTGTTTTTT. It is translated as CASSYSGQVNEKLFF.

The V gene is TRBV5-1, the J gene TRBJ1-1; no clear D. CDR3 length: 17 residues. The germline V gene encodes CDR1 SGHRS and CDR2 YFSETQ. V shed 0 bases and J shed 3 bases, with 18 bases lying between them. The CDR3 spells CASSLAGIWISDTEAFF. The CDR3 DNA follows: TGCGCCAGCAGCTTGGCAGGCATATGGATTTCGGACACTGAAGCTTTCTTT.

The chain is built from TRBV5-1 and TRBJ2-3, with D possibly being TRBD1 (5 bases). The CDR3 consists of 14 residues. V was trimmed by 4 bases and J by 2 bases, leaving 11 bases between them. Germline CDR1 is SGHRS and CDR2 is YFSETQ. The CDR3 DNA reads TGCGCCAGCAGCCCCCGACAGCCCACAGATACGCAGTATTTT. The encoded protein is CASSPRQPTDTQYF.

The V and J genes are TRBV7-8 and TRBJ2-7, with a possible D match to TRBD1 (6 bases). Trimming removed 2 bases at V and 1 base at J, with 12 bases between. The germline V gene has CDR1 SGHVS and CDR2 FQNEAQ. The CDR3 is 15 residues long. The CDR3 nucleotides read TGTGCCAGCAGCTTACAGGCAGGGGAATCCTACGAGCAGTACTTC. This codes for CASSLQAGESYEQYF.

V gene TRBV4-1 combines with J gene TRBJ1-1; TRBD1 agrees at 7 bases. The CDR3 contains 15 residues. Germline assignment: CDR1 MGHRA and CDR2 YSYEKL. Unmatched junction bases numbered 6, after V lost 3 bases and J lost 2 bases. The CDR3 sequence: CASSHQGGTNTEAFF. CDR3 DNA: TGCGCCAGCAGCCATCAGGGGGGCACCAACACTGAAGCTTTCTTT.

This chain connects TRBV19 to TRBJ2-1, with D maybe TRBD2 (5 bases). V lost 1 base to trimming and J lost 5 bases, with 15 bases between them. The V gene's germline CDR1 is LNHDA and CDR2 SQIVND (reference sequence). The CDR3 length is 16 residues. In DNA, the CDR3 is TGTGCCAGTAGTATAGGGGCTAGCCTAGTCGACAATGAGCAGTTCTTC. Amino acids: CASSIGASLVDNEQFF.

This chain connects TRBV6-2 or TRBV6-3 to TRBJ1-2; 7 bases fit TRBD1. This CDR3 has 14 residues. After removal of 2 bases from V and 8 bases from J, the junction contained 8 bases not matched to a gene. The V gene's germline CDR1 is MNHEY and CDR2 SVGEGT. In DNA form, the CDR3 reads TGTGCCAGCAGTTACCCCCGACAGGGTGACGGCTACACCTTC. Amino acids: CASSYPRQGDGYTF.

J is TRBJ2-2 and V is TRBV5-1; 11 bases match TRBD2. V shed 0 bases, J shed 5 bases, and the junction held 3 bases outside the gene matches. Germline V gene data show CDR1 as SGHRS and CDR2 as YFSETQ. The CDR3 runs 16 residues. The CDR3 here is CASSLGLAGQTGELFF. The CDR3 DNA reads TGCGCCAGCAGCTTGGGACTAGCGGGACAAACCGGGGAGCTGTTTTTT.